The 12 T cell receptor beta chains given below trace back to one sample, sequenced in a study of blood T cell repertoires in COVID-19. Sequencing was performed with immunoSEQ multiplex PCR; in TCRdb, only in-frame clones are kept and a portion is missing. The sample carries 95,000 to 120,000 clones, around 90% recorded once. Specimen: peripheral blood. Every receptor here comes from a woman in her forties or fifties with acute or convalescent COVID-19.

The V and J genes are TRBV10-3 and TRBJ2-1, with 13 positions matching TRBD2. The CDR3 extends over 15 amino acids. V gave up 9 bases and J gave up 7 bases; unmatched junction bases: 9. Germline CDR1 reads ENHRY; CDR2 reads SYGVKD. DNA for the CDR3: TGTGCCATAGCCTCCGGGACTAGCGGGGTTAATGAGCAGTTCTTC. Residues: CAIASGTSGVNEQFF.

V gene TRBV7-3 combines with J gene TRBJ2-3; D call uncertain. The CDR3 contains 15 residues. Looked up from germline, CDR1 is SGHTA and CDR2 is FQGTGA. V was shortened by 5 bases and J by 6 bases, with 18 bases between the two germline ends. This CDR3 reads CASSLQVSKLDTQYF. CDR3 sequence (DNA): TGTGCCAGCAGCCTCCAGGTATCGAAATTGGATACGCAGTATTTT.

This sequence joins TRBV7-9 and TRBJ1-6; TRBD1 aligns across 7 bases. CDR1 is SEHNR and CDR2 is FQNEAQ in the germline V gene (reference sequence). V lost 5 bases to trimming and J lost 9 bases; unmatched junction nucleotides: 10. CDR3 length equals 15 residues. The CDR3 bases are TGTGCCAGCAGCGAACAGGGGCTTTCGGGTTCACCCCTCCACTTT. Amino acids: CASSEQGLSGSPLHF.

The chain is built from TRBV7-9 and TRBJ2-5, with a tentative D call TRBD2 (6 bases). The V end was cut by 1 base, the J end by 5 bases, with 11 bases between. The germline gives CDR1 SEHNR, CDR2 FQNEAQ (reference sequence). The CDR3 is 14 residues long. The CDR3 reads CASSLGWGLETQYF. CDR3 in DNA: TGTGCCAGCAGCTTAGGGTGGGGACTGGAGACCCAGTACTTC.

This chain connects TRBV18 to TRBJ1-2; D might be TRBD1 (5 bases). The CDR3 extends over 14 amino acids. The V and J ends lost 2 bases and 8 bases respectively, with 15 bases between them. From germline, CDR1 is KGHSH and CDR2 LQKENI. CDR3 protein: CASSPSVGVYGYTF. The CDR3 DNA sequence: TGTGCCAGCTCACCATCCGTAGGGGTGTACGGCTACACCTTC.

The chain carries TRBV5-1 and TRBJ2-1; 9 bases are a match to TRBD1. V was pared by 6 bases and J by 7 bases, with 11 bases of the junction left unmatched. Looked up from germline, CDR1 is SGHRS and CDR2 is YFSETQ. The CDR3 runs 15 residues. For the CDR3, the DNA is TGCGCCAGCACCAGAGGACAGGGGATGGTTAATGAGCAGTTCTTC. Encoded protein: CASTRGQGMVNEQFF.

The genes are TRBV7-6 and TRBJ1-2; D is possibly TRBD1 (5 bases). Germline CDR1 and CDR2: SGHVS and FNYEAQ. Trimming took 0 bases from V and 8 from J, leaving 16 bases between them. The CDR3 runs 15 residues. CDR3 region: CASSLARQGLGGYTF. As DNA, the CDR3 is TGTGCCAGCAGCTTAGCGAGGCAGGGCCTAGGAGGCTACACCTTC.

The CDR3 nucleotides read TGTGCCAGTTCTGACAGGGCGTGGACCGGGGAGCTGTTTTTT. It specifies CASSDRAWTGELFF. The J gene is TRBJ2-2, the V gene TRBV19; 7 bases are shared with TRBD1. CDR1 is LNHDA, CDR2 SQIVND, per germline (reference sequence). V shed 8 bases, J shed 5 bases, and the junction held 8 bases outside the gene matches. The CDR3 loop spans 14 amino acids.

J is TRBJ2-3 and V is TRBV7-2, with TRBD2 as a possible D gene (6 bases). V was clipped by 1 base and J by 2 bases, with 13 bases between them. CDR1 is SGHTA, CDR2 FQGNSA, per germline. The CDR3 length is 16 residues. CDR3 DNA: TGTGCCAGCAGCTTAGTTCGGGAGAGGAACACAGATACGCAGTATTTT. This sequence encodes CASSLVRERNTDTQYF.

This rearrangement joins TRBV30 to TRBJ1-1; D not certain. Germline values: CDR1 GTSNPN, CDR2 SVGIG (reference sequence). The CDR3 is 10 amino acids. The DNA of the CDR3 is TGTGCGATAGAACCTCCTGAAGCTTTCTTT. This gives the protein CAIEPPEAFF.

The chain combines TRBV7-9 with TRBJ2-5; TRBD2 matches at 14 bases. The J segment lost 3 bases and the V segment lost 5 bases, leaving 5 bases of the junction unmatched. The CDR3 has 16 amino acids. Looked up from germline, CDR1 is SEHNR and CDR2 is FQNEAQ (reference sequence). CDR3 DNA sequence: TGTGCCAGCAGCCTGGGACTAGCGGGGGCCAAAGAGACCCAGTACTTC. Its protein product is CASSLGLAGAKETQYF.

In DNA, the CDR3 is TGTGCCAGCTCTTCCCGCAGGAGACTAGCGGGAGTCTGGCCCTACAATGAGCAGTTCTTC. This encodes CASSSRRRLAGVWPYNEQFF. The chain uses TRBV28 and TRBJ2-1, with TRBD2 matching over 12 bases. CDR3 length: 20 residues. V gave up 8 bases and J gave up 2 bases; unmatched junction bases: 19. Germline loops: CDR1 MDHEN, CDR2 SYDVKM. The full variable domain, completed using reference TRBV28 and TRBJ2-1, is DVKVTQSSRYLVKRTGEKVFLECVQDMDHENMFWYRQDPGLGLRLIYFSYDVKMKEKGDIPEGYSVSREKKERFSLILESASTNQTSMYLCASSSRRRLAGVWPYNEQFFGPGTRLTVL.